The 8 T cell receptor beta chains below were found in one sample sequenced in a study of shared clonotypes between healthy human individuals. The naive CD8 population came from CD45RO-negative cells selected for CCR7, without terminally differentiated effector memory CD45RA+ cells. Produced via immunoSEQ multiplex PCR; TCRdb's table is partial and in-frame only. The top ten hold about 1.1% of the sample, which has about 2 million clones, over 85% seen once. Source material: naive CD8+ T cells sorted from blood. The receptors here all came from a man younger than 35 in good health.

This clone is a singleton in its sample. J is TRBJ2-5 and V is TRBV7-9; 13 bases align to TRBD2. V shed 1 base and J 4 bases; nucleotides not matched to a gene: 6. CDR1 and CDR2 (germline): SEHNR, FQNEAQ (reference sequence). CDR3 size: 17 residues. The CDR3 reads CASSLGLAGGSGETQYF. The CDR3 bases are TGTGCCAGCAGCTTAGGACTAGCGGGGGGTAGTGGAGAGACCCAGTACTTC.

The count of this clone is one. The chain carries TRBV15 and TRBJ2-4; D possibly uses TRBD1 or TRBD2 (5 bases each). This CDR3 region has 13 residues. From germline, CDR1 is LNHNV and CDR2 YYDKDF (reference sequence). V dropped 8 bases and J dropped 6 bases, with 14 bases sitting between them. CDR3 DNA: TGTGCCACCTCCGGGGCCAGCAGAAACATTCAGTACTTC. It codes for CATSGASRNIQYF.

The V and J genes are TRBV6-6 and TRBJ1-1; D is unresolved. The germline gives CDR1 MNHNY, CDR2 SVGAGI (reference sequence). The CDR3 has 12 amino acids. V lost 4 bases to trimming and J lost 5 bases, with 8 bases between them. DNA for the CDR3: TGTGCCAGCAGTTCGTGGGATACTGAAGCTTTCTTT. This sequence encodes CASSSWDTEAFF.

This chain joins TRBV13 and TRBJ2-1; D is unclear. V lost 1 base, J lost 5 bases, and 6 bases lay in between. This CDR3 is built from 13 residues. From germline, CDR1 is PRHDT and CDR2 FYEKMQ (reference sequence). The CDR3 coding sequence is TGTGCCAGCAGCTTAGAGTCAGACAATGAGCAGTTCTTC. Translated: CASSLESDNEQFF. Full variable domain (rest looked up from reference TRBV13 and TRBJ2-1): AAGVIQSPRHLIKEKRETATLKCYPIPRHDTVYWYQQGPGQDPQFLISFYEKMQSDKGSIPDRFSAQQFSDYHSELNMSSLELGDSALYFCASSLESDNEQFFGPGTRLTVL.

The V and J genes are TRBV13 and TRBJ2-5; 8 bases fit TRBD1. After removal of 5 bases from V and 5 bases from J, the junction contained 7 bases not matched to a gene. This CDR3 has 14 amino acids. The germline V gene has CDR1 PRHDT and CDR2 FYEKMQ (reference sequence). The CDR3 here is CASSDSGGPETQYF. The CDR3 DNA sequence: TGTGCCAGCAGCGACTCAGGGGGCCCTGAGACCCAGTACTTC.

This clone was detected only once. The V gene is TRBV19, the J gene TRBJ2-1; D call uncertain. CDR3 length: 12 amino acids. The V gene's germline CDR1 is LNHDA and CDR2 SQIVND (reference sequence). V was shortened by 3 bases and J by 7 bases, with 7 bases between the two germline ends. The CDR3 DNA sequence: TGTGCCAGTAGTATCTCACTAAATGAGCAGTTCTTC. Its protein product is CASSISLNEQFF.

This chain joins TRBV27 and TRBJ1-2; 7 positions agree with TRBD1. The CDR3 runs to 15 residues. V dropped 6 bases and J dropped 2; count of bases not matched to a gene: 9. Looked up from germline, CDR1 is MNHEY and CDR2 is SMNVEV (reference sequence). The CDR3 nucleotides read TGTGCCAGCAGCCCCCGGGGAGGGGGCAACTATGGCTACACCTTC. It is translated as CASSPRGGGNYGYTF.

The V call is TRBV11-2, the J call TRBJ1-1; D remains unclear. In germline, CDR1 is SGHAT, CDR2 FQNNGV. Between the trimmed V and J ends, which lost 1 base and 7 bases, there was a span of 4 bases. This CDR3 is 11 amino acids long. DNA of the CDR3: TGTGCCAGCAGCTTAGCGCGTGAAGCTTTCTTT. Amino acids: CASSLAREAFF.